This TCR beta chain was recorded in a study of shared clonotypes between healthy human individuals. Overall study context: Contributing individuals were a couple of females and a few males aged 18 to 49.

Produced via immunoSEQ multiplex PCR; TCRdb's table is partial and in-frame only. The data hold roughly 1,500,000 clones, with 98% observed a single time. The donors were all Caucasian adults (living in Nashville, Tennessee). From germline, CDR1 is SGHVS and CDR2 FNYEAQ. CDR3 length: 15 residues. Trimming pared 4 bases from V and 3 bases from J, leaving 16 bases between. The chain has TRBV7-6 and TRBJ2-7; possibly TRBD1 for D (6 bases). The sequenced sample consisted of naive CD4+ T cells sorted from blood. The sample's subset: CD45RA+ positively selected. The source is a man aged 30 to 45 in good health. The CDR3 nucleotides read TGTGCCAGCAGCTCGACACAGGGTTCAAGCTACGAGCAGTACTTC. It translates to CASSSTQGSSYEQYF.